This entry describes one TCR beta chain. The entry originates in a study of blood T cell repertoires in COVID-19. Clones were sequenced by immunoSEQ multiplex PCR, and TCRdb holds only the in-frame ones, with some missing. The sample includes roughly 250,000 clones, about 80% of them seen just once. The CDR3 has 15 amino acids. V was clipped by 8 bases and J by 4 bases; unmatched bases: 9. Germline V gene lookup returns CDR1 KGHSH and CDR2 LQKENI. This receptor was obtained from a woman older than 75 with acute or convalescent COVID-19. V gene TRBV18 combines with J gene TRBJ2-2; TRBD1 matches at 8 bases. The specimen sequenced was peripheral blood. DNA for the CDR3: TGTGCCAGCGGAAATAGGACAGGGCTCACCGGGGAGCTGTTTTTT. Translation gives CASGNRTGLTGELFF. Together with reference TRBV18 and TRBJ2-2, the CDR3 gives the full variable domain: NAGVMQNPRHLVRRRGQEARLRCSPMKGHSHVYWYRQLPEEGLKFMVYLQKENIIDESGMPKERFSAEFPKEGPSILRIQQVVRGDSAAYFCASGNRTGLTGELFFGEGSRLTVL.